The T cell receptor beta chain under discussion was sequenced for a study of PD-L1 blockade in urothelial cancer. Turning to the study itself: Blood was tested 3 weeks (second dose) and 6 weeks into treatment. The median T cell count in blood samples was some 140,000.

Broader study findings: Improved survival was predicted by pretreatment blood TCR clonality below the median.

As to this clone: The antigen is not known.

Using immunoSEQ multiplex PCR, the repertoire was profiled, and TCRdb retains in-frame clones only, with some absent. Of roughly 27,000 clones listed, around 87% are singletons. The CDR3 consists of 17 residues. In germline, CDR1 is SGHTA, CDR2 FQGNSA. Trimming took 1 base from V and 2 from J, leaving 18 bases between them. The sequence was obtained from a man aged 50-60 years with urothelial cancer. The specimen comprised PBMCs, sampled around atezolizumab (anti-PD-L1) treatment. The V call is TRBV7-2, the J call TRBJ2-7, with D tentatively TRBD2 (6 bases). CDR3 DNA: TGTGCCAGCAGCTTAGAATTGTCTATGACTAGTGCCTACGAGCAGTACTTC. It encodes CASSLELSMTSAYEQYF.